These T cell receptor beta chains were read from a single sample in a study of Ad26.COV2.S vaccination and SARS-CoV-2 variants. The data were produced by immunoSEQ multiplex PCR, yet TCRdb's version contains in-frame clones alone and is incomplete. The sample holds 300,000 to 400,000 clones; 88% are singletons and the top ten take around 6.4%. The sample in question was peripheral blood, obtained in a trial of Ad26.COV2.S vaccine versus placebo. These receptors originate from a person aged 18-60 years who received the Ad26.COV2.S COVID-19 vaccine or a placebo. CDR3s include the opening cysteine and the closing phenylalanine or tryptophan. Fields, in order: V gene, CDR3 protein.

v_gene: TRBV9
CDR3aa: CASSVGQGSEKLFF

v_gene: TRBV18
CDR3aa: CASSPRQGEQYF

v_gene: TRBV6-6
CDR3aa: CASSPDGTRDKTF

v_gene: TRBV28
CDR3aa: CASSIPSSGTGEQFF

v_gene: TRBV6-2/TRBV6-3
CDR3aa: CASSPRGGIMFRQPQHF

v_gene: TRBV7-2
CDR3aa: CASRGYYTNTGELFF

v_gene: TRBV19
CDR3aa: CASSLSPRDREAFF

v_gene: TRBV7-9
CDR3aa: CASSWALTGSTEAFF

v_gene: TRBV19
CDR3aa: CASSMSGGYNEQFF

v_gene: TRBV7-2
CDR3aa: CASSSRTGGYNEQFF

v_gene: TRBV28
CDR3aa: CASRTSGSYEQYF

v_gene: TRBV19
CDR3aa: CASRRGGSNQPQHF

v_gene: TRBV4-1
CDR3aa: CASSQDLTDQPQHF

v_gene: TRBV4-1
CDR3aa: CASSQGQGLNYGYTF

v_gene: TRBV5-4
CDR3aa: CASRRQANYEQYF

v_gene: TRBV12-3/TRBV12-4
CDR3aa: CATGATSYEQYF

v_gene: TRBV30
CDR3aa: CAWTDDWQETQYF

v_gene: TRBV6-1
CDR3aa: CASSDDRSSGNTIYF

v_gene: TRBV5-6
CDR3aa: CASSLGYTEAFF

v_gene: TRBV10-3
CDR3aa: CAISERLAGTTGELFF

v_gene: TRBV5-1
CDR3aa: CASSSDRGSTNEKLFF

v_gene: TRBV19
CDR3aa: CASSITSGSTDTQYF

v_gene: TRBV6-5
CDR3aa: CASNRDRGTVTQYF

v_gene: TRBV19
CDR3aa: CASTLGYGYTF

v_gene: TRBV25-1
CDR3aa: CASSDLSGGDTGELFF

v_gene: TRBV7-6
CDR3aa: CASSRVGAPGNTIYF

v_gene: TRBV7-2
CDR3aa: CASSLGQGGTGELFF

v_gene: TRBV4-2
CDR3aa: CASSQWGDNYGYTF

v_gene: TRBV5-1
CDR3aa: CASSLSISSYEQYF

v_gene: TRBV7-9
CDR3aa: CASSLVGSGSAYEQYF

v_gene: TRBV6-2/TRBV6-3
CDR3aa: CASSPGLAGGPTGELFF

v_gene: TRBV6-6
CDR3aa: CASSDARNTEAFF